A selection of T cell receptor beta chains follows, all from one sample in a study of blood T cell repertoires in COVID-19. Clones were read by immunoSEQ multiplex PCR, and TCRdb kept only the in-frame ones, dropping some. The sample holds some 100,000 clones; almost 85% are singletons and the top ten take 6% to 7.5%. The sample taken for sequencing was peripheral blood. Every receptor here comes from a man aged 50 to 60 with active or convalescent COVID-19. Each CDR3 is given with its conserved first and last residue. A D gene is named only where the DNA matches it firmly. Clone size is not always given. Where it is, it says once, few, many or a class for expanded clones.

cdr3_nt: TGCGCCAGCAGCTTGGACTATGAAAAACTGTTTTTT; cdr3_aa: CASSLDYEKLFF; v_call: TRBV5-1; d_call: .; j_call: TRBJ1-4; clone_size: few
cdr3_nt: TGCGCCAGCAGCTTGAGGGGTCTTTCTAATGAAAAACTGTTTTTT; cdr3_aa: CASSLRGLSNEKLFF; v_call: TRBV5-1; d_call: .; j_call: TRBJ1-4; clone_size: .
cdr3_nt: TGTGCCACCAGCCCCGGGAGCACAGATACGCAGTATTTT; cdr3_aa: CATSPGSTDTQYF; v_call: TRBV24-1; d_call: .; j_call: TRBJ2-3; clone_size: .
cdr3_nt: TGTGCCAGCAAAAGTAGTAGGGACAGGGTGTTCTCTGGGGCCAACGTCCTGACTTTC; cdr3_aa: CASKSSRDRVFSGANVLTF; v_call: TRBV6-4; d_call: TRBD1; j_call: TRBJ2-6; clone_size: .
cdr3_nt: TGTGCCAGTAGTTTATTGACAGGGGCTGGCACTGAAGCTTTCTTT; cdr3_aa: CASSLLTGAGTEAFF; v_call: TRBV19; d_call: TRBD1; j_call: TRBJ1-1; clone_size: .
cdr3_nt: TGTGCCAGTAGTCCCCTAACGACAGGGACCTCCTACGAGCAGTACTTC; cdr3_aa: CASSPLTTGTSYEQYF; v_call: TRBV19; d_call: TRBD1; j_call: TRBJ2-7; clone_size: .
cdr3_nt: TGTGCCAGCATCAGGGTCGGAGAGACCCAGTACTTC; cdr3_aa: CASIRVGETQYF; v_call: TRBV2; d_call: .; j_call: TRBJ2-5; clone_size: few
cdr3_nt: TGTGCCAGCACCGAGGGGCGGGGTGGAGAAAAACTGTTTTTT; cdr3_aa: CASTEGRGGEKLFF; v_call: TRBV3-1/TRBV3-2; d_call: .; j_call: TRBJ1-4; clone_size: once
cdr3_nt: TGTGCCAGCAGCTTAGATACGGCGGGGGCCCACTACAATGAGCAGTTCTTC; cdr3_aa: CASSLDTAGAHYNEQFF; v_call: TRBV11-2; d_call: .; j_call: TRBJ2-1; clone_size: .
cdr3_nt: TGTGCCAGCAGCTCCGCAACCGGGACAGCTTACAATGAGCAGTTCTTC; cdr3_aa: CASSSATGTAYNEQFF; v_call: TRBV5-4; d_call: TRBD1; j_call: TRBJ2-1; clone_size: few
cdr3_nt: TGTGCCATCAGTGACTCTAGCGGGAATACAGATACGCAGTATTTT; cdr3_aa: CAISDSSGNTDTQYF; v_call: TRBV10-3; d_call: TRBD2; j_call: TRBJ2-3; clone_size: .
cdr3_nt: TGCAGTGCTAGTCAGGCGGGGGTGGGCAATGAGCAGTTCTTC; cdr3_aa: CSASQAGVGNEQFF; v_call: TRBV20-1; d_call: TRBD2; j_call: TRBJ2-1; clone_size: .
cdr3_nt: TGTGCCAGCAGTTTATCGACAGTTTACAATGAGCAGTTCTTC; cdr3_aa: CASSLSTVYNEQFF; v_call: TRBV28; d_call: .; j_call: TRBJ2-1; clone_size: .
cdr3_nt: TGTGCCAGCATCCTTGGGGGGGCGTGGGGCACTGAAGCTTTCTTT; cdr3_aa: CASILGGAWGTEAFF; v_call: TRBV7-9; d_call: .; j_call: TRBJ1-1; clone_size: .
cdr3_nt: TGTGCCAGTAGTAGCGGGGGGTCAGATACGCAGTATTTT; cdr3_aa: CASSSGGSDTQYF; v_call: TRBV19; d_call: TRBD2; j_call: TRBJ2-3; clone_size: .
cdr3_nt: TGTGCCAGCAGTGCTCTGACAGGGAGGGAGACCCAGTACTTC; cdr3_aa: CASSALTGRETQYF; v_call: TRBV2; d_call: .; j_call: TRBJ2-5; clone_size: .
cdr3_nt: TGTGCCAGCAGCTTTCGACAGGGTTCCTACGAGCAGTACTTC; cdr3_aa: CASSFRQGSYEQYF; v_call: TRBV13; d_call: TRBD1; j_call: TRBJ2-7; clone_size: .
cdr3_nt: TGCAGCGTACGGGGTTCTAATGAAAAACTGTTTTTT; cdr3_aa: CSVRGSNEKLFF; v_call: TRBV29-1; d_call: .; j_call: TRBJ1-4; clone_size: .
cdr3_nt: TGTGCCTGGAGGGGAGTCTATAATTCACCCCTCCACTTT; cdr3_aa: CAWRGVYNSPLHF; v_call: TRBV30; d_call: .; j_call: TRBJ1-6; clone_size: .
cdr3_nt: TGTGCCAGCAGCTTAGGCACCCGCAGGGAGCAGTACTTC; cdr3_aa: CASSLGTRREQYF; v_call: TRBV7-9; d_call: .; j_call: TRBJ2-7; clone_size: .
cdr3_nt: TGTGCCATCAGTCAGACTAACTATGGCTACACCTTC; cdr3_aa: CAISQTNYGYTF; v_call: TRBV10-3; d_call: .; j_call: TRBJ1-2; clone_size: few
cdr3_nt: TGTGCCAGCTCACCGGGGGGGGGCAATGAGCAGTTCTTC; cdr3_aa: CASSPGGGNEQFF; v_call: TRBV18; d_call: TRBD2; j_call: TRBJ2-1; clone_size: .
cdr3_nt: TGTGCCAGCAGTTTGGGCAGGGCGACCGGGGAGCTGTTTTTT; cdr3_aa: CASSLGRATGELFF; v_call: TRBV27; d_call: .; j_call: TRBJ2-2; clone_size: .
cdr3_nt: TGTGCCAGCAGTTCGGGACAGAGGTCGGCTAATGAAAAACTGTTTTTT; cdr3_aa: CASSSGQRSANEKLFF; v_call: TRBV28; d_call: TRBD1; j_call: TRBJ1-4; clone_size: .
cdr3_nt: TGTGCCAGCAGTAAGGACATGTGGAGTGAAAAACTGTTTTTT; cdr3_aa: CASSKDMWSEKLFF; v_call: TRBV7-2; d_call: .; j_call: TRBJ1-4; clone_size: .
cdr3_nt: TGTGCCAGTGGGAGCGGGGGGGCGGACACCGGGGAGCTGTTTTTT; cdr3_aa: CASGSGGADTGELFF; v_call: TRBV19; d_call: TRBD2; j_call: TRBJ2-2; clone_size: .
cdr3_nt: TGCAGCTTCGGTGGACAGGGGGCTTGGAATGAGCAGTTCTTC; cdr3_aa: CSFGGQGAWNEQFF; v_call: TRBV29-1; d_call: TRBD1; j_call: TRBJ2-1; clone_size: once
cdr3_nt: TGCAGCGTTGACCTCCGGGACAGGGGTGGCTACACCTTC; cdr3_aa: CSVDLRDRGGYTF; v_call: TRBV29-1; d_call: TRBD1; j_call: TRBJ1-2; clone_size: .
cdr3_nt: TGTGCCAGCAGCTCGCAACAGGGGACTGAACTGTTTTTT; cdr3_aa: CASSSQQGTELFF; v_call: TRBV7-9; d_call: TRBD1; j_call: TRBJ1-4; clone_size: .
cdr3_nt: TGCGCCAGCAGCTTGGCCTCAGAAAATGAGCAGTTCTTC; cdr3_aa: CASSLASENEQFF; v_call: TRBV5-1; d_call: .; j_call: TRBJ2-1; clone_size: .
cdr3_nt: TGTGCCAGCTCACCATACGGGCGGGGGGCCGGGGATGAGCAGTTCTTC; cdr3_aa: CASSPYGRGAGDEQFF; v_call: TRBV18; d_call: TRBD2; j_call: TRBJ2-1; clone_size: .
cdr3_nt: TGTGCCACCAGCACGAACACCGGGGAGCTGTTTTTT; cdr3_aa: CATSTNTGELFF; v_call: TRBV2; d_call: .; j_call: TRBJ2-2; clone_size: medium-sized
cdr3_nt: TGTGCCAGCACTAGGTACAATGAGCAGTTCTTC; cdr3_aa: CASTRYNEQFF; v_call: TRBV28; d_call: .; j_call: TRBJ2-1; clone_size: .
cdr3_nt: TGTGCCAGCAGCTTAGGACCAGCGGGCCCCCAAGAGACCCAGTACTTC; cdr3_aa: CASSLGPAGPQETQYF; v_call: TRBV7-2; d_call: .; j_call: TRBJ2-5; clone_size: .
cdr3_nt: TGTGCCAGCAGTTCACCTGACAGGCGTCTTGGCTACACCTTC; cdr3_aa: CASSSPDRRLGYTF; v_call: TRBV28; d_call: .; j_call: TRBJ1-2; clone_size: .
cdr3_nt: TGTGCCAGCAGCAAAGCACTTGAGATAGCCAAAAACATTCAGTACTTC; cdr3_aa: CASSKALEIAKNIQYF; v_call: TRBV21-1; d_call: .; j_call: TRBJ2-4; clone_size: .
cdr3_nt: TGTGCCAGCAGGGGCAGGGATGGCTACACCTTC; cdr3_aa: CASRGRDGYTF; v_call: TRBV2; d_call: .; j_call: TRBJ1-2; clone_size: .
cdr3_nt: TGTGCCAGCAGCTCCCAGACCTTAGCGGGGGAGCAGTACTTC; cdr3_aa: CASSSQTLAGEQYF; v_call: TRBV7-8; d_call: TRBD2; j_call: TRBJ2-7; clone_size: once